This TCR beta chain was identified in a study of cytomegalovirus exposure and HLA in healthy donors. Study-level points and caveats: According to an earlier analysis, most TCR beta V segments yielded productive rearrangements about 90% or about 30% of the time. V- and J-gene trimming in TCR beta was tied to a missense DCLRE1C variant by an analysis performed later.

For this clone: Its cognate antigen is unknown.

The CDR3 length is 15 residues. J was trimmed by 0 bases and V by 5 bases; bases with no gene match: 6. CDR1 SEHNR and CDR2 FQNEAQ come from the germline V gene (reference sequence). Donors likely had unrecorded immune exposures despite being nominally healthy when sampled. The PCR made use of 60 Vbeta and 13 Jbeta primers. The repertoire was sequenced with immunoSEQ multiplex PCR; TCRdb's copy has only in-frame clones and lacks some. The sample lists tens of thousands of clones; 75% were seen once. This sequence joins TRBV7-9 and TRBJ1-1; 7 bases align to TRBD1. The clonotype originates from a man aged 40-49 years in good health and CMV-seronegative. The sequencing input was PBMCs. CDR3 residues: CASSRDSRMNTEAFF. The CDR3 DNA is TGTGCCAGCAGCCGGGACAGCAGGATGAACACTGAAGCTTTCTTT.